These 27 T cell receptor beta chains came from one sample sequenced in a study of blood T cell repertoires in COVID-19. Repertoires were generated with immunoSEQ multiplex PCR, while TCRdb's copy carries only in-frame clones and drops some. The sample yields 40,000 to 45,000 clones, about 89% seen once. Sequencing was carried out using peripheral blood. The receptors come from a man aged 45-65 years with active COVID-19.

This clone was observed once. The V and J genes are TRBV10-3 and TRBJ2-2; 8 nucleotides line up with TRBD2. This CDR3 has 15 residues. Germline V CDR1 and CDR2: ENHRY, SYGVKD. Trimming cost V 0 bases and J 4 bases; bases outside gene matches: 1. CDR3 sequence: CAISESAGGTGELFF. As DNA, the CDR3 is TGTGCCATCAGTGAGTCTGCGGGAGGCACCGGGGAGCTGTTTTTT.

The table lists this clone with a count of one. The CDR3 spells CASSVGTSGPYEQYF. The CDR3 DNA follows: TGTGCCAGCAGCGTCGGGACTAGCGGACCCTACGAGCAGTACTTC. The chain uses TRBV9 and TRBJ2-7, with TRBD2 identical over 11 bases. Germline V gives CDR1 SGDLS, CDR2 YYNGEE. This CDR3 spans 15 amino acids. J was trimmed by 2 bases and V by 2 bases; bases with no gene match: 3.

The chain couples TRBV9 to TRBJ2-5; D is perhaps TRBD2 (6 bases). The CDR3 contains 14 residues. V gave up 2 bases and J gave up 4 bases, with 12 bases separating them. CDR1 is SGDLS and CDR2 is YYNGEE in the germline V gene. CDR3 sequence (DNA): TGTGCCAGCAGCGTGACGCGGGATGGAGAGACCCAGTACTTC. Its protein is CASSVTRDGETQYF.

This chain links TRBV3-1 (or the pseudogene TRBV3-2) with TRBJ2-3; 9 bases are shared with TRBD1. J was trimmed by 3 bases and V by 2 bases; bases with no gene match: 12. CDR1 LGHDT and CDR2 YNNKEL come from the germline V gene (reference sequence). The length of the CDR3 is 18 residues. CDR3 protein: CASSQPRGQGDSTDTQYF. CDR3 nucleotides: TGTGCCAGCAGCCAACCCCGGGGACAGGGAGACTCTACAGATACGCAGTATTTT.

The V gene is TRBV30, the J gene TRBJ1-2; D is perhaps TRBD1 (5 bases). V was clipped by 4 bases and J by 4 bases, with 16 bases between them. Per germline, CDR1 GTSNPN and CDR2 SVGIG (reference sequence). The CDR3 has 14 residues. The CDR3 bases are TGTGCCTGGACCCACGGGGGGACCCCCTATGGCTACACCTTC. Protein: CAWTHGGTPYGYTF. Using reference TRBV30 and TRBJ1-2 for the parts outside the CDR3, the full variable domain is SQTIHQWPATLVQPVGSPLSLECTVEGTSNPNLYWYRQAAGRGLQLLFYSVGIGQISSEVPQNLSASRPQDRQFILSSKKLLLSDSGFYLCAWTHGGTPYGYTFGSGTRLTVV.

The V gene is TRBV5-1, the J gene TRBJ2-7, with 7 bases identical to TRBD1. The CDR3 covers 14 residues. Germline V gene sequence: CDR1 SGHRS, CDR2 YFSETQ. V shed 3 bases and J 7 bases; nucleotides not matched to a gene: 10. CDR3 sequence reads: CASSYGQEEGEQYF. DNA of the CDR3: TGCGCCAGCAGCTACGGACAGGAGGAAGGTGAGCAGTACTTC.

The DNA of the CDR3 is TGCGCCAGCAGCCAAGAGGTGGGGCCGAGCTCTGGGGCCAACGTCCTGACTTTC. This gives the protein CASSQEVGPSSGANVLTF. The chain couples TRBV4-1 to TRBJ2-6; D perhaps matches TRBD1 (5 bases). With 0 bases removed from V and 0 bases from J, the gap between germline ends came to 12 bases. CDR3 size: 18 residues. Germline V gene data show CDR1 as MGHRA and CDR2 as YSYEKL.

The chain carries TRBV28 and TRBJ1-6; 10 bases map to TRBD1. The CDR3 extends over 17 amino acids. With 2 bases clipped from V and 7 bases from J, the junction kept 8 bases outside the gene matches. The germline V gene encodes CDR1 MDHEN and CDR2 SYDVKM. The CDR3: CASSLRDRGRVNSPLHF. The DNA of the CDR3 is TGTGCCAGCAGTTTACGGGACAGGGGAAGGGTCAATTCACCCCTCCACTTT.

The rearrangement joins TRBV6-5 to TRBJ1-1, with D possibly matching TRBD1 (5 bases). The CDR3 is 15 amino acids. Germline CDR1 reads MNHEY; CDR2 reads SVGAGI. Trimming shortened V by 5 bases and J by 4 bases, and 17 bases separated the two germline ends. CDR3 sequence reads: CASSTLDVRGTEAFF. CDR3 in DNA: TGTGCCAGCAGTACTCTCGACGTAAGGGGCACTGAAGCTTTCTTT.

V and J are TRBV27 and TRBJ1-5, with 8 bases identical to TRBD1. Trimming removed 4 bases from V and 7 bases from J; junction bases left unmatched: 6. Looked up from germline, CDR1 is MNHEY and CDR2 is SMNVEV (reference sequence). The CDR3 consists of 14 residues. CDR3 coding DNA: TGTGCCAGCAGTTCGCAGGGGGCTCGACAGCCCCAGCATTTT. Its protein is CASSSQGARQPQHF.

This clone has more than one count but fewer than ten. The J gene is TRBJ1-6, the V gene TRBV7-9, with D possibly TRBD1 on 5 matching bases. The CDR3 is made up of 14 amino acids. Germline V gene sequence: CDR1 SEHNR, CDR2 FQNEAQ (reference sequence). The V and J ends lost 4 bases and 8 bases respectively, with 12 bases between them. In DNA form, the CDR3 reads TGTGCCAGCAGCTATCCAGGGTCGGATTCACCCCTCCACTTT. It codes for CASSYPGSDSPLHF. The entire variable domain, with the rest obtained from reference TRBV7-9 and TRBJ1-6, is as follows: DTGVSQNPRHKITKRGQNVTFRCDPISEHNRLYWYRQTLGQGPEFLTYFQNEAQLEKSRLLSDRFSAERPKGSFSTLEIQRTEQGDSAMYLCASSYPGSDSPLHFGNGTRLTVT.

This chain joins TRBV3-1 (or the pseudogene TRBV3-2) and TRBJ1-1; no firm D call. Germline CDR1 and CDR2: LGHDT and YNNKEL (reference sequence). V was cut by 0 bases and J by 8 bases, with 10 bases left in between. This CDR3 comprises 13 residues. DNA for the CDR3: TGTGCCAGCAGCCAAGATGCCGGGTTCGAAGCTTTCTTT. It specifies CASSQDAGFEAFF.

This rearrangement joins TRBV3-1 (or the pseudogene TRBV3-2) to TRBJ2-2; D gene unclear. This CDR3 is 16 amino acids long. With 3 bases removed from V and 5 bases from J, the gap between germline ends came to 16 bases. Germline V gene lookup returns CDR1 LGHDT and CDR2 YNNKEL (reference sequence). The CDR3, as DNA: TGTGCCAGCAGCCATCTTGCCTACAGAAGAACCGGGGAGCTGTTTTTT. Amino acids: CASSHLAYRRTGELFF.

The V call is TRBV9, the J call TRBJ2-2, with TRBD2 matching 13 bases. This CDR3 is 18 amino acids long. CDR1 and CDR2 from the germline V gene are SGDLS and YYNGEE. Unmatched junction bases numbered 5, after V lost 0 bases and J lost 3 bases. CDR3 sequence reads: CASSVGGLAGVYTGELFF. CDR3 bases: TGTGCCAGCAGCGTAGGCGGACTAGCGGGAGTGTACACCGGGGAGCTGTTTTTT.

This clone was counted a few times. CDR3 sequence reads: CASSPLEGAPRQPQHF. CDR3 DNA: TGTGCCAGTAGTCCCCTGGAGGGGGCCCCCCGGCAGCCCCAGCATTTT. The J gene is TRBJ1-5, the V gene TRBV19, with 7 nucleotides matching TRBD1. The CDR3 is 16 residues long. Trimming cost V 5 bases and J 7 bases; bases outside gene matches: 14. Germline loops: CDR1 LNHDA, CDR2 SQIVND (reference sequence).

The V and J genes are TRBV19 and TRBJ2-7; D unresolved. V lost 5 bases, J lost 2 bases, and 10 bases lay in between. The germline gives CDR1 LNHDA, CDR2 SQIVND (reference sequence). This CDR3 contains 13 residues. The CDR3 is CASSEAFTYEQYF. CDR3 DNA sequence: TGTGCCAGTAGTGAGGCGTTTACCTACGAGCAGTACTTC.

The J gene is TRBJ2-1, the V gene TRBV6-2 or TRBV6-3, with 8 bases fitting TRBD2. V was pared by 2 bases and J by 9 bases, with 9 bases of the junction left unmatched. CDR1 and CDR2 (germline): MNHEY, SVGEGT. The CDR3 is 15 residues long. CDR3 protein: CASSYGAGVLSEQFF. CDR3 sequence (DNA): TGTGCCAGCAGTTACGGAGCGGGAGTTTTGAGTGAGCAGTTCTTC.

The chain employs TRBV5-6 and TRBJ2-7; TRBD2 is a possible D gene (5 bases). Trimming shortened V by 6 bases and J by 4 bases, and 17 bases separated the two germline ends. The CDR3 runs to 14 residues. Germline loops: CDR1 SGHDT, CDR2 YYEEEE. Here the CDR3 reads CASNLGYGMYEQYF. In DNA form, the CDR3 reads TGTGCCAGCAACCTTGGGTACGGGATGTACGAGCAGTACTTC.

J is TRBJ1-5 and V is TRBV28; D gene uncertain. The germline CDR1 and CDR2 sequences are MDHEN and SYDVKM. This CDR3 is built from 14 residues. The V gene lost 4 bases and the J gene lost 7 bases, with 14 bases spanning the gap. The CDR3 DNA is TGTGCCAGCAGTTCCCTCCCCCTCGGGCAGCCCCAGCATTTT. Its protein is CASSSLPLGQPQHF.

The gene calls are TRBV30 and TRBJ2-7; 7 nucleotides match TRBD1. Looked up from germline, CDR1 is GTSNPN and CDR2 is SVGIG (reference sequence). The CDR3 is made up of 12 amino acids. V dropped 7 bases and J dropped 4; count of bases not matched to a gene: 7. The CDR3 region has the DNA TGTGCCTTGACAGGGCTCCCTTACGAGCAGTACTTC. This translates into CALTGLPYEQYF.

J is TRBJ2-1 and V is TRBV7-2, with TRBD1 identical over 12 bases. The germline V gene has CDR1 SGHTA and CDR2 FQGNSA. CDR3 length equals 15 residues. J gave up 5 bases and V 5 bases, and 4 bases lay outside the gene matches. CDR3 nucleotides: TGTGCCAGCAGCCGGGGACAGGGGGCCAACAATGAGCAGTTCTTC. It encodes CASSRGQGANNEQFF.

The chain links TRBV19 to TRBJ2-1, with TRBD1 identical over 7 bases. The V and J ends lost 6 bases and 13 bases, in that order; junction bases with no gene match: 12. Germline assignment: CDR1 LNHDA and CDR2 SQIVND (reference sequence). The CDR3 extends over 13 amino acids. The CDR3 region has the DNA TGTGCCAGTAGCTACAGGGGTGAGACTGCCCAGTTCTTC. Translated, it gives CASSYRGETAQFF.

V and J are TRBV19 and TRBJ2-6; 10 bases are shared with TRBD1. The CDR3 is made up of 17 amino acids. CDR1 and CDR2 (germline): LNHDA, SQIVND (reference sequence). Germline trimming cut 4 bases from V and 3 bases from J; bases unmatched to any gene: 6. The DNA for the CDR3 is TGTGCCAGTAGTAGTCGGACAGGGGGGCGTGGGGCCAACGTCCTGACTTTC. Protein sequence: CASSSRTGGRGANVLTF.

This sequence joins TRBV9 and TRBJ1-6, with 8 bases fitting TRBD1. The CDR3 totals 17 residues. Germline values: CDR1 SGDLS, CDR2 YYNGEE. Trimming took 0 bases from V and 10 from J; bases not matched to a gene: 12. CDR3 in amino acids: CASSVENRGTGNSPLHF. CDR3 nucleotide sequence: TGTGCCAGCAGCGTAGAAAATCGGGGGACAGGTAACTCACCCCTCCACTTT.

This clone came up a few times. The chain uses TRBV27 and TRBJ2-3, with 10 bases that match TRBD2. The germline V gene encodes CDR1 MNHEY and CDR2 SMNVEV (reference sequence). The ends lost 5 bases at V and 0 bases at J; junction bases unmatched: 2. The CDR3 has 15 amino acids. The CDR3 sequence is CASSLTSGSTDTQYF. In nucleotides, the CDR3 is TGTGCCAGCAGTCTGACTAGCGGGAGCACAGATACGCAGTATTTT.

This clone has a single count. This chain connects TRBV12-3 or TRBV12-4 to TRBJ2-5, with TRBD1 matching 8 bases. This CDR3 has 13 residues. The V segment lost 2 bases and the J segment 11 bases; nucleotides outside the gene matches: 7. The CDR3 coding sequence is TGTGCCAGCAGTTTACGGGACAGGCCGGCTCAGTACTTC. Translation: CASSLRDRPAQYF.

The V gene is TRBV6-4, the J gene TRBJ2-7, with 8 bases aligning to TRBD1. Germline CDR1 is MRHNA and CDR2 is SNTAGT. The CDR3 has 14 residues. With V trimmed by 5 bases and J by 5 bases, 8 bases remained unmatched. The CDR3 DNA reads as TGTGCCAGCAGTAGACAGGGGCATAAGAACGAGCAGTACTTC. Translating gives CASSRQGHKNEQYF.